This T cell receptor (beta chain) was captured by sequencing in a study of radiation and T cells in renal cell carcinoma (dated by TCRdb to 2020 to 2021). Study-level background: A total of fewer than 55 samples underwent TCR beta sequencing, made up of approximately 26 tumors and about 27 peripheral blood samples. A total of approximately 3,800,000 unique CDR3 nucleotide sequences, encoding more than 2 million unique CDR3 amino acid sequences, were found across all 50 or so samples. The paper as a whole reports these results and caveats: Only small tumor regions of roughly 1 g were available, so intratumoral heterogeneity was not captured. Irradiated tumors showed higher TCR clonality than controls, with the top 100 clonotypes averaging approximately 54% of the repertoire versus about 40% in nephrectomy-only tumors. Compared with control tumors, irradiated tumors had a greater number of dominant CDR3 motifs, and these motifs made up a bigger portion of the repertoire. Because no pretreatment tumor biopsies were available, whether clonotypes were present in the tumor at baseline could not be determined. In blood, the top tumor clonotypes increased from baseline to 2 weeks after radiation and then shrank by 4 weeks, which suggests a temporary expansion of tumor-resident clones. The single-armed trial design could not address effects of radiation dose or scheduling on the TCR repertoire.

This clone has a handful of counts. Its binding antigen is unknown. The record has no base qualities; no much larger clone is one base away. This specimen's time point label, interpreted: tumor resected at nephrectomy. According to the study, the label for this sample's treatment or condition signals: 15 Gy SBRT to primary tumor, nephrectomy 4 weeks later. Samples came from a clinical trial, in which primary renal cell carcinomas received 15 Gy stereotactic body radiation therapy followed by nephrectomy 4 weeks later. Every patient's renal cell carcinoma showed clear cell pathology. Tumors were mechanically dissociated, digested with collagenase/hyaluronidase at 37 °C, processed in gentleMACS C tubes, and stored in liquid nitrogen. The QIAamp DNA Blood Mini Kit (Qiagen) was used to prepare genomic DNA for TCR sequencing. Only samples passing all quality control checks were included in the analyses.

V trim: 7 bases; J trim: 5 bases; unmatched bases: 10. Per the germline V gene (reference sequence), LNHDA is the CDR1 and SQIVND is the CDR2. The CDR3, cysteine through phenylalanine, is 14 amino acids long. Only the CDR3 part of the read is kept: 42 bases, read in frame from the first base. Following the manufacturer's recommendations, the immunoSEQ kit was used to generate TCR beta libraries from genomic DNA. For library preparation, a first multiplex PCR was performed with proprietary primers, followed by a second PCR in which unique barcodes were added, and bead cleanups were performed after each round. A positive control reaction and a negative control reaction, both provided in the kit, were run with every batch of samples. The final libraries underwent checking on an Agilent 4200 TapeStation D1000 ScreenTape, volumetric pooling, and quantification by qPCR. An Illumina NextSeq500 fitted with a MidOutput 150-cycle cartridge performed the sequencing, running 156 Read1 cycles and 15 Index1 cycles with the kit's custom primers. The pooled library was loaded at approximately 0.98 pM with about 18% PhiX control spiked in. The authors processed their data as follows. The vendor-processed data were analyzed in R, and a clonotype was defined as all T cells that share the same CDR3 nucleotide sequence. In the clone abundance analyses, frequencies in each sample were normalized to that sample's 10,000 most abundant clones. Public T cell clones, which averaged fewer than five per sample, were excluded before analysis. ImmunoMap was used for dominant motif analysis with the PAM10 matrix, a gap penalty of 30, and a homology threshold of 0.3, and any motif reaching a cumulative frequency of at least 0.01 was considered dominant. Tumor-enriched and baseline blood-enriched clonotypes were defined by at least a 32-fold difference in abundance between compartments. The Baroni-Urbani and Buser coefficient was used to measure tumor-blood repertoire similarity, and groups were compared with two-tailed Wilcoxon tests in R. TCRdb limited this immuneACCESS table to in-frame rearrangements with V and J called. A share of clones is missing; checked studies link under half to unresolved V genes, and the rest is unexplained. From that table come the V and J calls and clone size; the DNA was used to work out D and trimming. The sample table holds fewer than 15,000 clones, of which roughly a third were seen once. Approximately 15% of the sample rests with the top ten.

Sequences were derived from tumor tissue, sampled from a patient whose treatment included radiotherapy and nephrectomy. The sequence derives from a man aged 55 to 69 with renal cell carcinoma. Here the chain combines TRBV19 and TRBJ2-5, with 7 bases matching TRBD1. The CDR3 reads as follows: CASTPTGQTETQYF. The bases are TGTGCCAGTACCCCGACAGGGCAGACCGAGACCCAGTACTTC.